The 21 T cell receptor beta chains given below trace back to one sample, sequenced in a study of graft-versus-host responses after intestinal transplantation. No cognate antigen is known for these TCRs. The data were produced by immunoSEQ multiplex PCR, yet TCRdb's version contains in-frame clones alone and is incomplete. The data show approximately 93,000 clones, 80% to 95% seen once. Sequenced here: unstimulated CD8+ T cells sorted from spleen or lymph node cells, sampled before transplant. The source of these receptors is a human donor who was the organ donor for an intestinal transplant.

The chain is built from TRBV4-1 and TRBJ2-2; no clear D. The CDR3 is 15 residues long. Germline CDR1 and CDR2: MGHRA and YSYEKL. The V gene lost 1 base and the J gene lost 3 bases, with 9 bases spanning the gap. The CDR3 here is CASSQGAFDTGELFF. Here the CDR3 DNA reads TGCGCCAGCAGCCAAGGGGCGTTTGACACCGGGGAGCTGTTTTTT.

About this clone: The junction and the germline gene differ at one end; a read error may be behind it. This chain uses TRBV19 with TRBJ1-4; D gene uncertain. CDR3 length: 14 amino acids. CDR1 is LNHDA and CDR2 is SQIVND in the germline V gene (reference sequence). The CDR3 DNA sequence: TGTGCCAGTAGTCGTCTGAGTTATAATGAGAAACTGTTTTTT. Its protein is CASSRLSYNEKLFF.

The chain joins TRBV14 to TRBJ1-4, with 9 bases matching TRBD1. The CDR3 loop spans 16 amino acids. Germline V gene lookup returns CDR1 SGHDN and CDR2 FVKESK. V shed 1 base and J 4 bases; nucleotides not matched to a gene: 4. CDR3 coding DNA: TGTGCCAGCAGCCAAGTGGGACAGGGAAATAATGAAAAACTGTTTTTT. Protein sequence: CASSQVGQGNNEKLFF.

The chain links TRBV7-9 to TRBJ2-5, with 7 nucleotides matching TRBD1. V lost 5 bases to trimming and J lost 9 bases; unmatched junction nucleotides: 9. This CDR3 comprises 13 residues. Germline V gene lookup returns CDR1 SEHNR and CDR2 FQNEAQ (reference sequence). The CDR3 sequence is CASSPRDSRAQYF. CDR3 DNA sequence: TGTGCCAGCAGCCCCCGGGACAGCCGGGCCCAGTACTTC.

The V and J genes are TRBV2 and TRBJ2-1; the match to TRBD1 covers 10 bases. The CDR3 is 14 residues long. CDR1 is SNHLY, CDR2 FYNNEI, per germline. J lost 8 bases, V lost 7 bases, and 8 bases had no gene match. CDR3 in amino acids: CASIWDRGAYEQFF. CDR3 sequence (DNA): TGTGCCAGCATCTGGGACAGGGGCGCATATGAGCAGTTCTTC.

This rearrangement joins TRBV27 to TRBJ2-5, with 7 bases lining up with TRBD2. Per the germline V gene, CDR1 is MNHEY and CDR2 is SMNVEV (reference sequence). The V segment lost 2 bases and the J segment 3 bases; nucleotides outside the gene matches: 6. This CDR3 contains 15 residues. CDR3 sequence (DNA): TGTGCCAGCAGTTTAACATTAGGGAGGGAAGAGACCCAGTACTTC. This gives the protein CASSLTLGREETQYF.

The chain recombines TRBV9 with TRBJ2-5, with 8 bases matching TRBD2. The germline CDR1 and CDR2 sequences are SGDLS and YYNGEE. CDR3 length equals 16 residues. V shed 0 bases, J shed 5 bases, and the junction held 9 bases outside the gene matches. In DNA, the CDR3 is TGTGCCAGCAGCGTAGCGGGGGGGCCGCGTGGGGAGACCCAGTACTTC. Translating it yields CASSVAGGPRGETQYF.

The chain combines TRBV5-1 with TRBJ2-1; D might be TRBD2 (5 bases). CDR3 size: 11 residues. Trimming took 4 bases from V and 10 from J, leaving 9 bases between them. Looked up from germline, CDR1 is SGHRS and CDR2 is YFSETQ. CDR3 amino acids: CASSGEIEQFF. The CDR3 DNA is TGCGCCAGCAGCGGGGAGATAGAGCAGTTCTTC.

The DNA of the CDR3 is TGTGCCAGCAGTCTCGCTTGGGGGCGAGATGAGCAGTTCTTC. It specifies CASSLAWGRDEQFF. The chain uses TRBV28 and TRBJ2-1, with D tentatively TRBD1 (6 bases). Germline CDR1 is MDHEN and CDR2 is SYDVKM. This CDR3 is 14 amino acids long. V dropped 5 bases and J dropped 8 bases, with 16 bases sitting between them.

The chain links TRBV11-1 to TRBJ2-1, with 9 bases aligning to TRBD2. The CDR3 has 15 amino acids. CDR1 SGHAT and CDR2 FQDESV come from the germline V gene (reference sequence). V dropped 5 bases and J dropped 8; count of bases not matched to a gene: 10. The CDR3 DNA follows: TGTGCCAGCAGCCCCGAAGGACTAGCGACCGATGAGCAGTTCTTC. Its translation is CASSPEGLATDEQFF.

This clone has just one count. The CDR3 nucleotides are TGTGCCAGCAGTTCGGCGCAGACAAAACAGGGGATGAACACCGGGGAGCTGTTTTTT. Protein product: CASSSAQTKQGMNTGELFF. The chain couples TRBV27 to TRBJ2-2, with TRBD1 matching over 7 bases. This CDR3 spans 19 amino acids. The V and J ends lost 4 bases and 1 base, in that order; junction bases with no gene match: 15. Germline lookup yields CDR1 MNHEY and CDR2 SMNVEV (reference sequence).

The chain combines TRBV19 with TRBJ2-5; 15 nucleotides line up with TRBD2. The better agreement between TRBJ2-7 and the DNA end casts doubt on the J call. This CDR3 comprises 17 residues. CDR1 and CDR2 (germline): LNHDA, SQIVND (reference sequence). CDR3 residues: CASSPTGLAGGSYEQYF. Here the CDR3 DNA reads TGTGCCAGTAGTCCTACGGGACTAGCGGGAGGAAGCTACGAGCAGTACTTC.

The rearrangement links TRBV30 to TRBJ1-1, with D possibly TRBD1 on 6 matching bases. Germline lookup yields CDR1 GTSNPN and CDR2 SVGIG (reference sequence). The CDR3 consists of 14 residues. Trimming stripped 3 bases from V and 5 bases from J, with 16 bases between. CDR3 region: CAWRNPHRATEAFF. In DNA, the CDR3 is TGTGCCTGGAGGAACCCCCACAGGGCGACTGAAGCTTTCTTT.

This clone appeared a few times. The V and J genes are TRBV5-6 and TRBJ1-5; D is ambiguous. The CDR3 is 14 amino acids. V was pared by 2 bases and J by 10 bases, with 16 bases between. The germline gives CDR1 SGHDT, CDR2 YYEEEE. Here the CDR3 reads CASSFGYQVRPQHF. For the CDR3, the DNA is TGTGCCAGCAGCTTCGGATACCAGGTGAGACCCCAGCATTTT.

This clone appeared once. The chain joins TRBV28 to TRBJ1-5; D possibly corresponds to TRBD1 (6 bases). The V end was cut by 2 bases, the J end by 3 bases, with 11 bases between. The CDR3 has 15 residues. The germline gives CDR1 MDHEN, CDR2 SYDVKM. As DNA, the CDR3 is TGTGCCAGCAGTTTAGCAGGGGACGACAATCAGCCCCAGCATTTT. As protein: CASSLAGDDNQPQHF.

CDR3 sequence (DNA): TGTGCCAGCAGCCGGGACCAGGGGGGAACTCAGCCCCAGCATTTT. Its protein is CASSRDQGGTQPQHF. This chain links TRBV5-8 with TRBJ1-5; 7 bases align to TRBD1. The CDR3 extends over 15 amino acids. The V segment lost 4 bases and the J segment 6 bases; nucleotides outside the gene matches: 10. Germline loops: CDR1 SGHTS, CDR2 YDEGEE.

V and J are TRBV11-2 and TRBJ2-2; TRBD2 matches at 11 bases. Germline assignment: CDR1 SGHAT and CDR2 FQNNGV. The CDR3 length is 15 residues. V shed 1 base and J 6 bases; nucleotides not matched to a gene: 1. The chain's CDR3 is CASSLGLAGPGELFF. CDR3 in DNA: TGTGCCAGCAGCTTAGGACTAGCGGGGCCCGGGGAGCTGTTTTTT.

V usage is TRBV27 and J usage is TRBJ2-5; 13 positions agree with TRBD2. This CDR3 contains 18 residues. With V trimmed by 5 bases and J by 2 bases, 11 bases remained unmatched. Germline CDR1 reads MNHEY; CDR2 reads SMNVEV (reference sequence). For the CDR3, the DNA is TGTGCCAGCAGTCTACTAGCGGGAGGGCCTGGACGACAAGAGACCCAGTACTTC. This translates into CASSLLAGGPGRQETQYF.

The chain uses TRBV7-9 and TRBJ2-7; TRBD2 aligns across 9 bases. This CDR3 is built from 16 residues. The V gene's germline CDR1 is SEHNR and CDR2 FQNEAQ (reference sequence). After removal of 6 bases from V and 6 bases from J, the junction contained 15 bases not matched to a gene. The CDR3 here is CASSWGSGSIHFEQYF. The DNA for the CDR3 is TGTGCCAGCAGTTGGGGTAGCGGGAGTATTCATTTCGAGCAGTACTTC.

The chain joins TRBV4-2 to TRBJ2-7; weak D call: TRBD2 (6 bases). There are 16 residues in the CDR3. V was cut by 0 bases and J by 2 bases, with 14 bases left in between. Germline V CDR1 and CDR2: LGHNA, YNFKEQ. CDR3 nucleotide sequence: TGTGCCAGCAGCCAAGAACGGGGACTGCAGACCTACGAGCAGTACTTC. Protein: CASSQERGLQTYEQYF.

CDR3 bases: TGTGCCACCAGCAGAAATATGGGGGACAGGAAACACGAGCAGTACTTC. It encodes CATSRNMGDRKHEQYF. V gene TRBV15 combines with J gene TRBJ2-7, with 8 bases fitting TRBD1. The V gene's germline CDR1 is LNHNV and CDR2 YYDKDF (reference sequence). Losses at the gene ends were 2 bases for V and 5 bases for J; bases not matched to a gene: 11. The CDR3 consists of 16 residues.